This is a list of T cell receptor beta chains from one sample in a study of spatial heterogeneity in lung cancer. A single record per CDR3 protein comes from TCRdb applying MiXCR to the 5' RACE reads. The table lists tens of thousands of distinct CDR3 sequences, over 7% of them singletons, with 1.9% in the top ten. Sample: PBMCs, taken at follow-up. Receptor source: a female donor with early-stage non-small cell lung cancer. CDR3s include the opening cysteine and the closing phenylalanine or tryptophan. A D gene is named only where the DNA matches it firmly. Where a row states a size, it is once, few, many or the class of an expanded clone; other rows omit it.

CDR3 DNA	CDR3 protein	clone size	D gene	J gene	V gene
TGTGCCAGCAGTTACACGGGGGCCAAAAACATTCAGTACTTC	CASSYTGAKNIQYF	few	NA	TRBJ2-4	TRBV28
TGTGCCAGCAGCCATAGGCGGGTTCAGAATGAAAAACTGTTTTTT	CASSHRRVQNEKLFF	many	NA	TRBJ1-4	TRBV7-8
TGTGCCAGCAGACCCGGACAGGGGGCGCATGGCTACACCTTC	CASRPGQGAHGYTF	many	TRBD1	TRBJ1-2	TRBV12-3/TRBV12-4
TGTGCCAGCAGCTTTCTGGGAGGCGCTAGCTATGGCTACACCTTC	CASSFLGGASYGYTF	many	NA	TRBJ1-2	TRBV7-9
TGTGCCAGCAGTGTCCTAGCTGGAGGGAATGAGCAGTTCTTC	CASSVLAGGNEQFF	many	NA	TRBJ2-1	TRBV2
TGTGCCAGCAGTCTAACAGGGGTCTTATATAATTCACCCCTCCACTTT	CASSLTGVLYNSPLHF	few	TRBD1	TRBJ1-6	TRBV27
TGTGCCAGCTCACCACCATGGACAGGGAGGGAAGAGACCCAGTACTTC	CASSPPWTGREETQYF	few	NA	TRBJ2-5	TRBV18
TGCGCCAGCAGCCCCGGACAGGGTGCAGAGCCCCAGCATTTT	CASSPGQGAEPQHF	many	TRBD1	TRBJ1-5	TRBV5-1
TGCGCCAGCAGCTTTGGCGGGAATAACTACAATGAGCAGTTCTTC	CASSFGGNNYNEQFF	many	NA	TRBJ2-1	TRBV5-1
TGTGCCAGCAGCTTCATCGGCAATTCACCCCTCCACTTT	CASSFIGNSPLHF	many	NA	TRBJ1-6	TRBV11-2
TGCAGTGCTAGAATCGGGAGCGGCACAGATACGCAGTATTTT	CSARIGSGTDTQYF	many	NA	TRBJ2-3	TRBV20-1
TGCGCCAGCAGCCAAGATCATTGGGGGGGTTCACCCCTCCACTTT	CASSQDHWGGSPLHF	many	NA	TRBJ1-6	TRBV4-1
TGCAGCGGATGGGCAGGGCAAGAGACCCAGTACTTC	CSGWAGQETQYF	many	NA	TRBJ2-5	TRBV29-1
TGTGCCTGGAGGCAGGGGTCGGGAACTGAAGCTTTCTTT	CAWRQGSGTEAFF	many	NA	TRBJ1-1	TRBV30
TGTGCCAGCGGAAGAGGACAGGGTAGAGCTGAGCAGTTCTTC	CASGRGQGRAEQFF	NA	TRBD1	TRBJ2-1	TRBV27
TGTGCCAGCAGCTCCTGGACAGCTGGAAACACCATATATTTT	CASSSWTAGNTIYF	NA	NA	TRBJ1-3	TRBV9
TGTGCCAGCAGCCAAGAGACCCAGTACTTC	CASSQETQYF	many	NA	TRBJ2-5	TRBV3-1
TGTGCCAGCAGCCCCGGGACTAGCGCAAGCTCCTACAATGAGCAGTTCTTC	CASSPGTSASSYNEQFF	few	TRBD2	TRBJ2-1	TRBV9
TGCGCCAGCAGCCAAGAGGGGGATTTGGTAGAAGCTTTCTTT	CASSQEGDLVEAFF	many	NA	TRBJ1-1	TRBV4-1
TGTGCCAGCAGCCCCGGGGGTACTAATGAAAAACTGTTTTTT	CASSPGGTNEKLFF	few	NA	TRBJ1-4	TRBV28
TGCAGCGTTGATGTTAGCGGGAGACCCCCCGAGCAGTTCTTC	CSVDVSGRPPEQFF	few	TRBD2	TRBJ2-1	TRBV29-1
TGCGCCAGCAGCTTGGCTGGACAGAATTCACCCCTCCACTTT	CASSLAGQNSPLHF	many	NA	TRBJ1-6	TRBV5-1
TGTGCCAGCTCAACGGCCCAGGGGATGGAGACCCAGTACTTC	CASSTAQGMETQYF	NA	NA	TRBJ2-5	TRBV6-6
TGTGCCAGCAGCCCCTCACAGGCAGATACGCAGTATTTT	CASSPSQADTQYF	few	NA	TRBJ2-3	TRBV7-3
TGTGCCAGTAGCCTTGCTGGGAACCAATACAATGAGCAGTTCTTC	CASSLAGNQYNEQFF	many	NA	TRBJ2-1	TRBV19
TGTGCCAGCAGCAGGTCTAGCGGCCGCCGGTCTGGGCAGTTCTTC	CASSRSSGRRSGQFF	many	TRBD2	TRBJ2-1	TRBV11-2
TGTGCCAGCAGTGAACAGGACAGGGATGAAGCTTTCTTT	CASSEQDRDEAFF	NA	TRBD1	TRBJ1-1	TRBV2
TGCGCCAGCACCAACGGGGGGAGGGATGAGCAGTTCTTC	CASTNGGRDEQFF	many	TRBD2	TRBJ2-1	TRBV10-2
TGCGCCACCTCCGCCGGGACAGGGCTAGCCTCTGGAAACACCATATATTTT	CATSAGTGLASGNTIYF	many	TRBD1	TRBJ1-3	TRBV5-1
TGCAGCGTTGTCGAGGGAGGTGTTGATACGCAGTATTTT	CSVVEGGVDTQYF	many	NA	TRBJ2-3	TRBV29-1
TGTGCCAGCTCACGACAGGGGGCGCAAAATGAGCAGTTCTTC	CASSRQGAQNEQFF	many	TRBD1	TRBJ2-1	TRBV18
TGTGCCAGCAGCACTGCCGTGACGGGGGCCAACGTCCTGACTTTC	CASSTAVTGANVLTF	many	NA	TRBJ2-6	TRBV5-4
TGTGCCAGCAGCTTACGGAGGGGGTACACTGAAGCTTTCTTT	CASSLRRGYTEAFF	NA	NA	TRBJ1-1	TRBV7-9
TGTGCCACCAGTGACTTCCACGGGGAGACCCAGTACTTC	CATSDFHGETQYF	few	NA	TRBJ2-5	TRBV24-1
TGCAGCGTTGACCGGGGATTCACCGGGGAGCTGTTTTTT	CSVDRGFTGELFF	few	NA	TRBJ2-2	TRBV29-1
TGCGCCAGCAGCCCCCTCCCACCAGGGGCCGGAGACACCGGGGAGCTGTTTTTT	CASSPLPPGAGDTGELFF	few	NA	TRBJ2-2	TRBV5-1
TGTGCCAGCATTGGAGGGTCCCCTGAAGCTTTCTTT	CASIGGSPEAFF	many	NA	TRBJ1-1	TRBV2
TGCGCCAGCAGCTCCCAGACAGGGGGCGAAGAGACCCAGTACTTC	CASSSQTGGEETQYF	few	TRBD1	TRBJ2-5	TRBV5-1
TGTGCCAGCAGTTTATCGTCACTAGGCAATGAGCAGTTCTTC	CASSLSSLGNEQFF	many	NA	TRBJ2-1	TRBV27
TGTGCCAGCAGTCCTACGATCTACGAGCAGTACTTC	CASSPTIYEQYF	few	NA	TRBJ2-7	TRBV12-3/TRBV12-4
TGTGCCAGCAGCCAAGCGGGACGGAACGCTGAAGCTTTCTTT	CASSQAGRNAEAFF	many	NA	TRBJ1-1	TRBV3-1
TGCGCCAGCAGCTTAGAACAGGGATGGACTGAAGCTTTCTTT	CASSLEQGWTEAFF	few	NA	TRBJ1-1	TRBV5-1
TGCGCCAGCAGCCAGGACCTGAACACTGAAGCTTTCTTT	CASSQDLNTEAFF	many	NA	TRBJ1-1	TRBV5-1